Presented here are 6 T cell receptor beta chains from one specimen sequenced in a study of T cells after yellow fever vaccination. Each CDR3 protein is one row after TCRdb ran MiXCR on the 5' RACE reads. The sample lists 200,000 to 250,000 distinct CDR3 sequences, about 7% seen once, with roughly 0.9% in the top ten. The input for sequencing was CD4+ T cells sorted from PBMCs, taken 15 days after the yellow fever booster vaccination. These receptors came from a man aged 30 to 39 who received the YFV17D yellow fever vaccine.

CDR3 loop: CASSSPKTSGGYNEQFF. In DNA form, the CDR3 reads TGTGCCAGCAGCTCCCCAAAGACTAGCGGGGGTTACAATGAGCAGTTCTTC. This chain connects TRBV7-2 to TRBJ2-1, with 12 positions matching TRBD2. J gave up 4 bases and V 4 bases, and 8 bases lay outside the gene matches. CDR3 length: 17 amino acids. Germline CDR1 is SGHTA and CDR2 is FQGNSA.

This clonotype showed up just a few times. The V gene is TRBV30, the J gene TRBJ2-7; TRBD1 aligns across 8 bases. The CDR3 consists of 15 residues. Germline V gene sequence: CDR1 GTSNPN, CDR2 SVGIG (reference sequence). The V gene end was trimmed by 2 bases and the J gene end by 2 bases; junction bases not matched to a gene: 8. CDR3 loop: CAWSRDRMEPYEQYF. Written as DNA, the CDR3 is TGTGCCTGGAGTAGGGACAGGATGGAACCCTACGAGCAGTACTTC.

This clonotype was seen more than once but under ten times. This rearrangement joins TRBV18 to TRBJ2-7, with 10 nucleotides matching TRBD1. CDR1 is KGHSH and CDR2 is LQKENI in the germline V gene. The CDR3 consists of 16 residues. The V and J ends lost 4 bases and 0 bases, in that order; junction bases with no gene match: 6. The CDR3 region is CASSHGQGEPSYEQYF. The CDR3 DNA is TGTGCCAGCTCACACGGACAGGGGGAACCCTCCTACGAGCAGTACTTC.

Ten or more counts support this clonotype. The chain employs TRBV5-6 and TRBJ2-1; D gene ambiguous. The CDR3 runs 13 residues. Trimming removed 4 bases from V and 5 bases from J, with 10 bases in between. The V gene's germline CDR1 is SGHDT and CDR2 YYEEEE. CDR3 sequence: CASSPDVNNEQFF. Here the CDR3 DNA reads TGTGCCAGCAGCCCGGACGTCAACAATGAGCAGTTCTTC. Looking up the rest from reference TRBV5-6 and TRBJ2-1 gives the full variable domain: DAGVTQSPTHLIKTRGQQVTLRCSPKSGHDTVSWYQQALGQGPQFIFQYYEEEERQRGNFPDRFSGHQFPNYSSELNVNALLLGDSALYLCASSPDVNNEQFFGPGTRLTVL.

Only a few counts were recorded for this clonotype. The chain carries TRBV9 and TRBJ2-1, with 14 positions matching TRBD2. CDR1 is SGDLS, CDR2 YYNGEE, per germline. CDR3 length equals 16 residues. Trimming took 2 bases from V and 9 from J; bases not matched to a gene: 7. The CDR3 reads CASSVRLAGGPCEQFF. Written as DNA, the CDR3 is TGTGCCAGCAGCGTCAGACTAGCGGGAGGGCCGTGTGAGCAGTTCTTC.

This clonotype was observed at least ten times. The chain has TRBV7-9 and TRBJ2-7; TRBD1 agrees at 9 bases. The junction had 9 bases not matched to a gene; V was cut back by 5 bases and J by 1 base. CDR3 length equals 16 residues. Germline V CDR1 and CDR2: SEHNR, FQNEAQ (reference sequence). The CDR3 sequence: CASSVNPGQGSYEQYF. CDR3 bases: TGTGCCAGCAGCGTCAACCCGGGACAGGGATCCTACGAGCAGTACTTC. Drawing the rest from reference TRBV7-9 and TRBJ2-7, the complete variable domain is DTGVSQNPRHKITKRGQNVTFRCDPISEHNRLYWYRQTLGQGPEFLTYFQNEAQLEKSRLLSDRFSAERPKGSFSTLEIQRTEQGDSAMYLCASSVNPGQGSYEQYFGPGTRLTVT.